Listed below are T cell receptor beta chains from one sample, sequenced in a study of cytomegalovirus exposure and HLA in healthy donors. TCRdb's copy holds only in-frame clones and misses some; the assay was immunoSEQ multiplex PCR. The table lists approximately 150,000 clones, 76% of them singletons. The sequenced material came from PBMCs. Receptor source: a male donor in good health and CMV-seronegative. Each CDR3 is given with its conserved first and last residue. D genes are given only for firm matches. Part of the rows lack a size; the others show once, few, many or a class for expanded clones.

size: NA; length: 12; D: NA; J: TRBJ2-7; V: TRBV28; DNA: TGTGCCAGCAGTTTAGCGTCCTACGAGCAGTACTTC; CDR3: CASSLASYEQYF
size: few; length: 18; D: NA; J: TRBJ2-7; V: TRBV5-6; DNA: TGTGCCAGCAGCTCCATTGGGGCACTCTCGGACACGTCCTACGAGCAGTACTTC; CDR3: CASSSIGALSDTSYEQYF
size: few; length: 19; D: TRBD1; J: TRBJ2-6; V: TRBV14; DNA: TGTGCCAGCACCCCCCCGGGGTGGACAGGGGGTTCTGGGGCCAACGTCCTGACTTTC; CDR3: CASTPPGWTGGSGANVLTF
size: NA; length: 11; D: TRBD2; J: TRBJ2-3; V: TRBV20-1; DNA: TGCAGCTACACCGGGGGGGATACGCAGTATTTT; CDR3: CSYTGGDTQYF
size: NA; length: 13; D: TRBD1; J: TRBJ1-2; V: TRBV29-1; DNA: TGCAGCGCGACAGGGGATCGTGGATATGGCTACACCTTC; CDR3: CSATGDRGYGYTF
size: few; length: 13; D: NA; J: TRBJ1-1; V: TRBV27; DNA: TGTGCCAGCAGTTTCAAGGGGGGGACTGAAGCTTTCTTT; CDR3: CASSFKGGTEAFF
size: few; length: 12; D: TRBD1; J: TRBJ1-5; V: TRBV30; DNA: TGTGCCGGATCACAGGGGTATCAGCCCCAGCATTTT; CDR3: CAGSQGYQPQHF
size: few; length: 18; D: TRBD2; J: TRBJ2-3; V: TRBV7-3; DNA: TGTGCCAGCAGCTTAAGGCCTAGCGGGGGCTCGGTCACAGATACGCAGTATTTT; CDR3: CASSLRPSGGSVTDTQYF
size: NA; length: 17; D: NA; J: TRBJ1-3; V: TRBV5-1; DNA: TGCGCCAGCAGCTTGTTCCTCGGGAGCCCTACTGGAAACACCATATATTTT; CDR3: CASSLFLGSPTGNTIYF
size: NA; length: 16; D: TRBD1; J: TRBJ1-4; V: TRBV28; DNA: TGTGCCAGCAGTCCCTATACCGGGACAGGGGATGAAAAACTGTTTTTT; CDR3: CASSPYTGTGDEKLFF